Below, one T cell receptor (beta chain) is given with its context. The method was immunoSEQ multiplex PCR; TCRdb's version includes in-frame clones alone and lacks a portion of them. The sample lists 630,000 or so clones; about 90% were seen once. The data were obtained in a study of shared T cell receptors in the human thymus. Per germline, CDR1 GTSNPN and CDR2 SVGIG (reference sequence). The CDR3 totals 17 residues. Trimming removed 3 bases from V and 1 base from J, with 22 bases in between. Another study also made use of these data, one on human thymus T cells.

V usage is TRBV30 and J usage is TRBJ2-7, with D perhaps TRBD2 (6 bases). Source material: thymocytes. This TCR was sampled from a boy under two years old with a congenital heart defect. The CDR3 here is CAWSEGLPGAPSYEQYF. The CDR3 nucleotides are TGTGCCTGGAGCGAGGGACTGCCGGGAGCACCTTCCTACGAGCAGTACTTC. Full variable domain (rest looked up from reference TRBV30 and TRBJ2-7): SQTIHQWPATLVQPVGSPLSLECTVEGTSNPNLYWYRQAAGRGLQLLFYSVGIGQISSEVPQNLSASRPQDRQFILSSKKLLLSDSGFYLCAWSEGLPGAPSYEQYFGPGTRLTVT.